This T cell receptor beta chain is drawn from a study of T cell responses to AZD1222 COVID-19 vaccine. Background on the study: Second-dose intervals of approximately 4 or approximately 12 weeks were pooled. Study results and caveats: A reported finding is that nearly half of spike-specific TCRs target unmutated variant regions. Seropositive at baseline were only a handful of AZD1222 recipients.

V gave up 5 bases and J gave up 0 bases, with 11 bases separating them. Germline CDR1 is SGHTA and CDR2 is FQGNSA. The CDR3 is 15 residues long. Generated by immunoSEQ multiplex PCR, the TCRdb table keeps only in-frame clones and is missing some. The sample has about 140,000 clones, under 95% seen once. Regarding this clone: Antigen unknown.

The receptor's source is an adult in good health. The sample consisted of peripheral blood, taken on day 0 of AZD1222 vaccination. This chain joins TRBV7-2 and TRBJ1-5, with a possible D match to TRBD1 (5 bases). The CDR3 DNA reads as TGTGCCAGCAGCGAGACAGTGTATAGCAATCAGCCCCAGCATTTT. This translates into CASSETVYSNQPQHF.